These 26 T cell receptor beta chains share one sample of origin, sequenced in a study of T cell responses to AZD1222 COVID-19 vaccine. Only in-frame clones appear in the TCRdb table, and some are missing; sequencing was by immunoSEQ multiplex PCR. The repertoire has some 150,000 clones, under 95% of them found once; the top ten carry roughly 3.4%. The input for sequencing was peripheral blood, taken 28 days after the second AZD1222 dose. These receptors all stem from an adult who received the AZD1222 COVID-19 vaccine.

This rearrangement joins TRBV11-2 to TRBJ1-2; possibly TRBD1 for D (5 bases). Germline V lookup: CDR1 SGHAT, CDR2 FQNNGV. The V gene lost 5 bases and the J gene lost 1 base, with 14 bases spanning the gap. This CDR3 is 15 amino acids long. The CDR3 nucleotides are TGTGCCAGCAGCCTCACCCCGCAGGGTAACTATGGCTACACCTTC. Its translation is CASSLTPQGNYGYTF.

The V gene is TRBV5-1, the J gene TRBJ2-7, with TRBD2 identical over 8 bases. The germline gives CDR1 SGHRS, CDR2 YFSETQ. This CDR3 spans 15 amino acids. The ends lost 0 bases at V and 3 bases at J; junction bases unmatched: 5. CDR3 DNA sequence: TGCGCCAGCAGCTTGGCTCTAGCGGGTCTCTACGAGCAGTACTTC. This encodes CASSLALAGLYEQYF.

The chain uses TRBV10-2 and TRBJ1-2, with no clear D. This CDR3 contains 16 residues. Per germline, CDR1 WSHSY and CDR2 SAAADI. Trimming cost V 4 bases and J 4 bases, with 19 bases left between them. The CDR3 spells CASSAPSKGDGYGYTF. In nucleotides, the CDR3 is TGCGCCAGCAGTGCTCCAAGCAAGGGAGATGGCTATGGCTACACCTTC.

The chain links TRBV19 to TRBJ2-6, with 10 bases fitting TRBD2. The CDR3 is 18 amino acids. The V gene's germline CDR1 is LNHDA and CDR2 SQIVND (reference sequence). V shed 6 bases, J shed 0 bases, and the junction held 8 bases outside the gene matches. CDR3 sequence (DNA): TGTGCCAGTAGCCTCTGGACTAGCGGAGTCTCTGGGGCCAACGTCCTGACTTTC. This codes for CASSLWTSGVSGANVLTF.

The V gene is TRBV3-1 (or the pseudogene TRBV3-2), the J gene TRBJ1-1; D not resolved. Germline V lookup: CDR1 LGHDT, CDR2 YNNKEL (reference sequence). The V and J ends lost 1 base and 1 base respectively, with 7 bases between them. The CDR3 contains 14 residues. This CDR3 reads CASSQVVGNTEAFF. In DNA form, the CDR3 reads TGTGCCAGCAGCCAAGTCGTCGGGAACACTGAAGCTTTCTTT.

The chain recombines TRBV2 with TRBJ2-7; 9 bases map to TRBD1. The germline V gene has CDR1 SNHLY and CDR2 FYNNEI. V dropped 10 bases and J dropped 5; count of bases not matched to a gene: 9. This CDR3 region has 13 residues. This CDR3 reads CAIPGQGNHEQYF. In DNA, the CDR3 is TGTGCCATCCCGGGACAGGGCAACCACGAGCAGTACTTC. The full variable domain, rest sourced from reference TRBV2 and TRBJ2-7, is EPEVTQTPSHQVTQMGQEVILRCVPISNHLYFYWYRQILGQKVEFLVSFYNNEISEKSEIFDDQFSVERPDGSNFTLKIRSTKLEDSAMYFCAIPGQGNHEQYFGPGTRLTVT.

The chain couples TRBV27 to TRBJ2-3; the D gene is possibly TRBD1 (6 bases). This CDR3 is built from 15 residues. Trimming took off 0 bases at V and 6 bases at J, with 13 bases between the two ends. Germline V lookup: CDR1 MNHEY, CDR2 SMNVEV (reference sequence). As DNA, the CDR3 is TGTGCCAGCAGTTTATCTCAAGACAGGAGGGATACGCAGTATTTT. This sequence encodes CASSLSQDRRDTQYF.

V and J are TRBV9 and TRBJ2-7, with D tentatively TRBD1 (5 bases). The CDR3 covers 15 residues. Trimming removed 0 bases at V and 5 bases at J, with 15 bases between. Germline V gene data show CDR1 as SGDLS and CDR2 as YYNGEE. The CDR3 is CASSVASGFKDEQYF. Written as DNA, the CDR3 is TGTGCCAGCAGCGTAGCCTCAGGGTTTAAGGACGAGCAGTACTTC.

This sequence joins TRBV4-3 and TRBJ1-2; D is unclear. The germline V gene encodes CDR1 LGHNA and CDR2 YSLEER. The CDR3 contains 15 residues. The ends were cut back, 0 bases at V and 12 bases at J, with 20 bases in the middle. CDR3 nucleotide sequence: TGCGCCAGCAGCCAAGATTCCGCGGGGTCCTTCGGAAACACCTTC. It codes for CASSQDSAGSFGNTF.

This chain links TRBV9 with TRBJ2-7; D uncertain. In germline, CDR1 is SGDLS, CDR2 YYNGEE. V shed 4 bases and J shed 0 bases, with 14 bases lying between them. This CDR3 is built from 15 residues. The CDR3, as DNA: TGTGCCAGCAGCCCCCGTCGGACGGACTCCTACGAGCAGTACTTC. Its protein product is CASSPRRTDSYEQYF.

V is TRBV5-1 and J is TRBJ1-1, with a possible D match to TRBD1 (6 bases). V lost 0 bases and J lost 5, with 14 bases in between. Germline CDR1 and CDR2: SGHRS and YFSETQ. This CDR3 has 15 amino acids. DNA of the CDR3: TGCGCCAGCAGCTTGGGTCAGGGGCGAAATACTGAAGCTTTCTTT. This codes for CASSLGQGRNTEAFF.

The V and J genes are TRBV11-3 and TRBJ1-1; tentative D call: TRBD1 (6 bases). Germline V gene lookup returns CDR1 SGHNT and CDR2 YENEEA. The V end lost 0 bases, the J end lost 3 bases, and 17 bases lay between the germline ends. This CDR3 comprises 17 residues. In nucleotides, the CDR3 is TGTGCCAGCAGCTTAGATAGGATCAGGGGTGGAGACACTGAAGCTTTCTTT. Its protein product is CASSLDRIRGGDTEAFF. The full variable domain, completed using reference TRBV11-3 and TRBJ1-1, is EAGVVQSPRYKIIEKKQPVAFWCNPISGHNTLYWYLQNLGQGPELLIRYENEEAVDDSQLPKDRFSAERLKGVDSTLKIQPAELGDSAVYLCASSLDRIRGGDTEAFFGQGTRLTVV.

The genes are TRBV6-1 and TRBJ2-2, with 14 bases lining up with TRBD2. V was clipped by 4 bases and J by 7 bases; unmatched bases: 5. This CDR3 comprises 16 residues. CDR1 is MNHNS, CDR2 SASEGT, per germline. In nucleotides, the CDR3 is TGTGCCAGCAGTGCGGGACTAGCGGGAGCAAGCGGGGAGCTGTTTTTT. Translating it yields CASSAGLAGASGELFF.

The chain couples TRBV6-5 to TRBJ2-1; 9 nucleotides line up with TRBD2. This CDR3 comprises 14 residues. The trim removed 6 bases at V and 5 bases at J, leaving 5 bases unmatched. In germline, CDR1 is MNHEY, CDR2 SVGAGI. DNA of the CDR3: TGTGCCAGCAGCGCCTGGACTAGCGACAATGAGCAGTTCTTC. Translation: CASSAWTSDNEQFF.

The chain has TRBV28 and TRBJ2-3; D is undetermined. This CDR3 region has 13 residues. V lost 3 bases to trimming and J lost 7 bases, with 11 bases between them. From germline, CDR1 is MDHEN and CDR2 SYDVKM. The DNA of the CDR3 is TGTGCCAGCAGTTTTAGGCAACATAATACGCAGTATTTT. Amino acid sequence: CASSFRQHNTQYF.

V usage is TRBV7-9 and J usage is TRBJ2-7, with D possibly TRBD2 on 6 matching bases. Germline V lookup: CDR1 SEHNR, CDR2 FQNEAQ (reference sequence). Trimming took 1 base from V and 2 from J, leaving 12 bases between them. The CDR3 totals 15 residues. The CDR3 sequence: CASSLELGEAYEQYF. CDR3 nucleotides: TGTGCCAGCAGCTTAGAACTCGGGGAGGCCTACGAGCAGTACTTC.

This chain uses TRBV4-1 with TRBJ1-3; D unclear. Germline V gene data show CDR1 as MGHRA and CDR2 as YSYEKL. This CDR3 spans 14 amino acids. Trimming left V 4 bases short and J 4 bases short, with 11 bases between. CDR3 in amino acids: CASSPVTQGNTIYF. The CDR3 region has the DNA TGCGCCAGCAGCCCCGTGACACAGGGAAACACCATATATTTT.

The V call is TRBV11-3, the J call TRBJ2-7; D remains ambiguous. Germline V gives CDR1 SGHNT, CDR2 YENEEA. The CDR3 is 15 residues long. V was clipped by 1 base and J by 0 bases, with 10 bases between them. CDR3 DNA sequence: TGTGCCAGCAGCTTAGGCGTCAGCTTCTCCTACGAGCAGTACTTC. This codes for CASSLGVSFSYEQYF.

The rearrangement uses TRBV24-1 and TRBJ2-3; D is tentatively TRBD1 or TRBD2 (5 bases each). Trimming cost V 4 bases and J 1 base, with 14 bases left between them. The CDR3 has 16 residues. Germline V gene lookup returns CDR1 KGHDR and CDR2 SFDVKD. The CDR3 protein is CATSDRGTEGTDTQYF. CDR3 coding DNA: TGTGCCACCAGTGACCGTGGGACGGAAGGCACAGATACGCAGTATTTT.

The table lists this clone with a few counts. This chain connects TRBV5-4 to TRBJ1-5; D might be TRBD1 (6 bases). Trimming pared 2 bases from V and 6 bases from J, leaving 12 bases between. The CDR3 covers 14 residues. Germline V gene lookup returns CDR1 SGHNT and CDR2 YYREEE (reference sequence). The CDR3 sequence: CASSFSGEGQPQHF. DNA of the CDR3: TGTGCCAGCAGCTTCTCAGGGGAAGGTCAGCCCCAGCATTTT.

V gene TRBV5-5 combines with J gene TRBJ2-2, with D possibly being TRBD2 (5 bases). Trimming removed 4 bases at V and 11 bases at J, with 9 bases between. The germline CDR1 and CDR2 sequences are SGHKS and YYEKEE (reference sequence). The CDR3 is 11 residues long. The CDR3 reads CASSGGPELFF. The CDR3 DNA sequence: TGTGCCAGCAGCGGAGGTCCCGAGCTGTTTTTT.

The chain's CDR3 is CASSQSGGELFF. The CDR3 DNA sequence: TGTGCCAGCAGCCAGTCTGGCGGGGAGCTGTTTTTT. The chain links TRBV3-1 (or the pseudogene TRBV3-2) to TRBJ2-2; no clear D gene. This CDR3 spans 12 amino acids. V was shortened by 3 bases and J by 7 bases, with 6 bases between the two germline ends. The germline V gene encodes CDR1 LGHDT and CDR2 YNNKEL (reference sequence).

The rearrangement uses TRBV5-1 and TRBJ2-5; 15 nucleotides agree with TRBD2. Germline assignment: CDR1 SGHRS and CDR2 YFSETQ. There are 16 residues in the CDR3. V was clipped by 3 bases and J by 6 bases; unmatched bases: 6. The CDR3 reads CASSSGLAGGWQTQYF. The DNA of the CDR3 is TGCGCCAGCAGCTCGGGACTAGCGGGAGGTTGGCAGACCCAGTACTTC.

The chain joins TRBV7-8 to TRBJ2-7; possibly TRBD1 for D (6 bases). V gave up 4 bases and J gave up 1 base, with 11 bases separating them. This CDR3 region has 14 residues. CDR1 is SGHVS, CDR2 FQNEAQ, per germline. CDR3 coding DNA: TGTGCCAGCAGCTCCGTGACAGGTTCCTACGAGCAGTACTTC. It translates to CASSSVTGSYEQYF.

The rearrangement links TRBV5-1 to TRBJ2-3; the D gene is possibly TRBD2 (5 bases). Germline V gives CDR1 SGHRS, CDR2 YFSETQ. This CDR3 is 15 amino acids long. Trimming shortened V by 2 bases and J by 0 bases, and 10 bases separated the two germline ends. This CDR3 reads CASSFVGASTDTQYF. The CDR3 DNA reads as TGCGCCAGCAGCTTTGTGGGAGCTAGCACAGATACGCAGTATTTT.

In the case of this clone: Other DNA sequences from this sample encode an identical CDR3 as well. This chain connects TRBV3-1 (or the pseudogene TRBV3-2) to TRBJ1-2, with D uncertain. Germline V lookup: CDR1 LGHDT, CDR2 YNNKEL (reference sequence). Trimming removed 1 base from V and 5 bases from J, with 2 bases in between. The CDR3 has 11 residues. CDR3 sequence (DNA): TGTGCCAGCAGCCAAGGTTATGGCTACACCTTC. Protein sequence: CASSQGYGYTF.